This entry describes one T cell receptor (beta chain). Germline CDR1 LNHDA, CDR2 SQIVND (reference sequence). The CDR3 runs to 16 residues. The V segment lost 4 bases and the J segment 3 bases; nucleotides outside the gene matches: 9. Living in 24 US areas, the participants were between roughly 18 and 89 years of age. The sample is drawn from a study of blood T cell repertoires in COVID-19. At the level of the study: Samples representing acute and convalescent COVID-19 were sourced from the United States, Italy and Spain.

Original handling: Reference gene primer amplification gave nucleated cell count estimates. Sequencing was performed with immunoSEQ multiplex PCR; in TCRdb, only in-frame clones are kept and a portion is missing. V and J calls and clone size are copied from that table; D and trimming were computed from the DNA. The data contain some 250,000 clones, 85% to 90% of them singletons. This sequence was found in a man aged 40-49 years who had recovered from COVID-19. The chain joins TRBV19 to TRBJ1-3; TRBD1 matches 7 bases. The source material was PBMCs or T cells enriched from blood (not recorded which). For the CDR3, the DNA is TGTGCCAGTAGTACTCTTAACAGGGGAAATGGAAACACCATATATTTT. As protein: CASSTLNRGNGNTIYF.